This TCR beta chain was found in a study of CD8+CD57+ T cells in acquired aplastic anemia. The use of genomic DNA as template underpinned the TCR beta VDJ and CDR3 profiling. TCRdb used MiXCR to reprocess the reads, holding one entry per CDR3 protein. The data contain around 200,000 distinct CDR3 sequences, roughly 50% of them singletons. V gave up 6 bases and J gave up 10 bases; unmatched junction bases: 8. Germline CDR1 is SNHLY and CDR2 is FYNNEI. The CDR3 extends over 14 amino acids. Before being chosen for sequencing, patients had shown CD8+CD57+ cell expansion by flow cytometry. Everyone among the patients had severe acquired aplastic anemia. Prior therapy had not been administered to any patient at the time of blood sampling.

The chain employs TRBV2 and TRBJ1-4, with 10 positions matching TRBD1. The TCR originated in a human donor with aplastic anemia. Sequenced: sorted CD4+, CD8+, or CD8+CD57+ T cells (not recorded which) from PBMCs. In nucleotides, the CDR3 is TGTGCCAGCAGGTACGGGACAGGGGTGGGAAAACTGTTTTTT. Translation: CASRYGTGVGKLFF.